This is a list of T cell receptor beta chains from one sample in a study of blood T cells in healthy people across ages. Using its own MiXCR run on the 5' RACE reads, TCRdb lists one record per CDR3 protein. The table includes roughly 1,500,000 distinct CDR3 sequences, 30% to 40% detected once. Sequenced sample: blood. The receptors shown here come from a woman aged 25 to 39 in good health. Both conserved end residues are part of each CDR3. A D gene is named only where the DNA matches it firmly. Only some rows state a clone size, as once, few, many or a class for expanded clones.

TRBJ2-3	TRBD1	TRBV7-2	few	TGTGCCAGCAGCGCAGGACAGGCTTTCACAGATACGCAGTATTTT	CASSAGQAFTDTQYF
TRBJ2-3	TRBD1	TRBV10-3	many	TGTGCCATCAGCCCGACAGGGGAAGGGACAGATACGCAGTATTTT	CAISPTGEGTDTQYF
TRBJ2-7	TRBD2	TRBV7-9	few	TGTGCCAGCAGCTTCGCTAGCGGGAGTCTAGACGAGCAGTACTTC	CASSFASGSLDEQYF
TRBJ2-1	.	TRBV7-8	.	TGTGCCAGCAGCTTCAAGGAGGCCCCCCGCAATGAGCAGTTCTTC	CASSFKEAPRNEQFF
TRBJ1-4	.	TRBV28	.	TGTGCCAGCAACTTACGGGGCAGGGGTAGTGAAAAACTGTTTTTT	CASNLRGRGSEKLFF
TRBJ1-1	.	TRBV6-1	few	TGTGCCAGCAGTGAAATTGGGGGGTCGGGGGCAGCTTTCTTT	CASSEIGGSGAAFF
TRBJ2-7	TRBD1	TRBV30	few	TGTGCCTGGAGTACCGGGACAGGGGCCTACGAGCAGTACTTC	CAWSTGTGAYEQYF
TRBJ2-5	.	TRBV11-2	.	TGTGCCAGCAGCTTAGATCTGTCGCAGAGGTTGGAGACCCAGTACTTC	CASSLDLSQRLETQYF
TRBJ1-2	TRBD1	TRBV3-1	.	TGTGCCAGCAGCCCTCATACCGGGACAGCACACTATGGCTACACCTTC	CASSPHTGTAHYGYTF
TRBJ1-1	.	TRBV10-3	.	TGTCCCACCTTATCAGGGGATTATAAGTCTGAAGCTTTCTTT	CPTLSGDYKSEAFF
TRBJ2-2	.	TRBV5-1	.	TGCGCCAGCAGCTTGGACGAGGGACAACCTTACACCGGGGAGCTGTTTTTT	CASSLDEGQPYTGELFF
TRBJ1-1	.	TRBV7-9	few	TGTGCCAGCAGCGAACCCCAGGGACATAACACTGAAGCTTTCTTT	CASSEPQGHNTEAFF
TRBJ2-1	.	TRBV28	few	TGTGCCAGCAGTTTTGGATCCCCCGGGGTCTACAATGAGCAGTTCTTC	CASSFGSPGVYNEQFF
TRBJ2-7	.	TRBV11-2	few	TGTGCCAGCAGCCTCAGGGTTTTCGACGAGCAGTACTTC	CASSLRVFDEQYF
TRBJ2-1	TRBD2	TRBV7-6	.	TGTGCCAGCACCACTAGCGGGGGGGCGAATGAGCAGTTCTTC	CASTTSGGANEQFF
TRBJ2-1	TRBD1	TRBV7-9	few	TGTGCCAGCAGCCTGCGGGACAGGATAGTCTCCTACAATGAGCAGTTCTTC	CASSLRDRIVSYNEQFF
TRBJ2-1	TRBD2	TRBV7-9	many	TGTGCCAGCAGCCGAACTAGCGGGCTATACAATGAGCAGTTCTTC	CASSRTSGLYNEQFF
TRBJ1-3	.	TRBV3-1	few	TGTGCCAGCAGCCGCAGCCTCTTTCGGGATCCGGTAAACACCATATATTTT	CASSRSLFRDPVNTIYF
TRBJ2-7	.	TRBV27	many	TGTGCCAGCAGTCCCTGGCGAGCGGCATACTCCTACGAGCAGTACTTC	CASSPWRAAYSYEQYF
TRBJ2-1	TRBD2	TRBV10-1	.	TGCGCCAGCAGTGAGTCGGGGCTAGCGGGAGTGCATGAGCAGTTCTTC	CASSESGLAGVHEQFF
TRBJ2-4	.	TRBV29-1	once	TGCAGCGTTCGAGGCGGAGAGTACGTCAAGCAGTACTTC	CSVRGGEYVKQYF
TRBJ2-1	.	TRBV20-1	.	TGCAGTGCTAGCATAAAGGGGGATTTAGCCTACAATGAGCAGTTCTTC	CSASIKGDLAYNEQFF
TRBJ2-4	TRBD1	TRBV30	.	TGTGCCTGGGGGACAGGGAACAAAAACATTCAGTACTTC	CAWGTGNKNIQYF
TRBJ1-1	.	TRBV29-1	few	TGCAGCGTTCCGGTGACTGCTGATGGTGAAGCTTTCTTT	CSVPVTADGEAFF
TRBJ2-5	.	TRBV7-3	few	TGTGCCAGCAGCTCAGGGGGGCCAGGAAAAGAGACCCAGTACTTC	CASSSGGPGKETQYF
TRBJ2-3	.	TRBV5-1	.	TGCGCCAGCAGCGCAACCATGACAGTGGGGGCCCCAGATACGCAGTATTTT	CASSATMTVGAPDTQYF
TRBJ1-6	TRBD1	TRBV3-1	.	TGTGCCAGCAGCCGGGGACAGAACAATTCACCCCTCCACTTT	CASSRGQNNSPLHF